These 4 T cell receptor beta chains were sequenced from one sample in a study of identical twins. TCRdb re-called the 5' RACE reads through MiXCR, storing one row per CDR3 protein. The sample lists around 530,000 distinct CDR3 sequences, 12% to 15% occurring once. These data also featured in a second study, about yellow fever vaccine responses in identical twins.

Specimen: CD4+ T cells sorted from blood. The source of these receptors is a woman younger than 30 in good health.

This clonotype has more than one count but fewer than ten. This sequence joins TRBV5-1 and TRBJ1-1, with unresolved D. V dropped 4 bases and J dropped 2 bases, with 9 bases sitting between them. The length of the CDR3 is 13 residues. CDR1 and CDR2 from the germline V gene are SGHRS and YFSETQ. The CDR3 region is CASSGELNTEAFF. CDR3 nucleotide sequence: TGCGCCAGCAGCGGCGAATTAAACACTGAAGCTTTCTTT.

The CDR3 sequence is CASSLTGVETKNIQYF. The CDR3 nucleotides read TGCGCCAGCAGCTTGACAGGGGTTGAGACCAAAAACATTCAGTACTTC. The chain recombines TRBV5-1 with TRBJ2-4, with TRBD1 identical over 7 bases. Germline V gene sequence: CDR1 SGHRS, CDR2 YFSETQ. The CDR3 sequence is 16 residues long. J lost 2 bases, V lost 1 base, and 6 bases had no gene match.

This clonotype was counted only a few times. The chain has TRBV2 and TRBJ2-7; no firm D call. CDR1 is SNHLY, CDR2 FYNNEI, per germline. V lost 6 bases, J lost 3 bases, and 9 bases lay in between. This CDR3 is built from 12 residues. CDR3 bases: TGTGCCAGCAGACGTCGTAGCTACGAGCAGTACGTC. Amino acid sequence: CASRRRSYEQYV.

This chain joins TRBV20-1 and TRBJ2-7; the D gene is possibly TRBD2 (6 bases). Trimming cost V 3 bases and J 1 base, with 7 bases left between them. The CDR3 extends over 12 amino acids. Germline V gene lookup returns CDR1 DFQATT and CDR2 SNEGSKA (reference sequence). The CDR3 coding sequence is TGCAGTGCTAGGGGACTTTCCTACGAGCAGTACTTC. Its translation: CSARGLSYEQYF.